Listed here are 12 T cell receptor beta chains from one sample, sequenced in a study of siplizumab effects on memory and regulatory T cells. Using immunoSEQ multiplex PCR, the repertoire was profiled, and TCRdb retains in-frame clones only, with some absent. The top ten clones hold approximately 0.3% of a sample with more than 95,000 clones, 93% of them seen once. The sample was CD4+ T cells sorted from blood. These receptors were taken from a human donor in good health.

The J gene is TRBJ2-4, the V gene TRBV5-4; 8 bases are a match to TRBD2. CDR3 length: 15 residues. The germline V gene has CDR1 SGHNT and CDR2 YYREEE (reference sequence). V trimming: 4 bases; J trimming: 1 base; junction bases outside the gene matches: 4. For the CDR3, the DNA is TGTGCCAGCAGCACTCCGGGGGGGGCCAAAAACATTCAGTACTTC. Translating gives CASSTPGGAKNIQYF.

This clone came up a few times. CDR3 loop: CASSVLGGWNTEAFF. The CDR3 bases are TGTGCCAGCAGTGTGCTGGGGGGATGGAACACTGAAGCTTTCTTT. The V and J genes are TRBV5-4 and TRBJ1-1; D might be TRBD1 (5 bases). This CDR3 contains 15 residues. In germline, CDR1 is SGHNT, CDR2 YYREEE (reference sequence). V lost 5 bases to trimming and J lost 1 base, with 15 bases between them.

V gene TRBV15 combines with J gene TRBJ1-1; D remains ambiguous. The CDR3 spans 15 residues. Germline V gives CDR1 LNHNV, CDR2 YYDKDF (reference sequence). V was shortened by 1 base and J by 0 bases, with 9 bases between the two germline ends. The CDR3 spells CATSRGRTLNTEAFF. CDR3 coding DNA: TGTGCCACCAGCAGAGGCCGGACGCTGAACACTGAAGCTTTCTTT. Using reference TRBV15 and TRBJ1-1 for the parts outside the CDR3, the full variable domain is DAMVIQNPRYQVTQFGKPVTLSCSQTLNHNVMYWYQQKSSQAPKLLFHYYDKDFNNEADTPDNFQSRRPNTSFCFLDIRSPGLGDTAMYLCATSRGRTLNTEAFFGQGTRLTVV.

The table lists this clone with a few counts. The rearrangement joins TRBV7-8 to TRBJ1-5; D is unresolved. V was shortened by 5 bases and J by 4 bases, with 18 bases between the two germline ends. The CDR3 consists of 16 residues. Per the germline V gene, CDR1 is SGHVS and CDR2 is FQNEAQ. As DNA, the CDR3 is TGTGCCAGCAGCCCACTAGGAGGGAGGAAGAATCAGCCCCAGCATTTT. Its translation: CASSPLGGRKNQPQHF.

Written as DNA, the CDR3 is TGTGCCAGCAGCTTAGATATACAGTCCAATCAGCCCCAGCATTTT. This encodes CASSLDIQSNQPQHF. The chain recombines TRBV11-2 with TRBJ1-5; D call uncertain. There are 15 residues in the CDR3. V lost 0 bases and J 3 bases, leaving 9 bases between the germline ends. Per the germline V gene, CDR1 is SGHAT and CDR2 is FQNNGV.

This chain connects TRBV4-1 to TRBJ1-2; no definite D call. V lost 0 bases to trimming and J lost 2 bases, with 7 bases between them. Germline assignment: CDR1 MGHRA and CDR2 YSYEKL. The length of the CDR3 is 14 residues. The CDR3 DNA follows: TGCGCCAGCAGCCAAGAGGACGGAAACTATGGCTACACCTTC. This translates into CASSQEDGNYGYTF.

This chain uses TRBV2 with TRBJ2-1, with TRBD1 as a possible D gene (5 bases). This CDR3 region has 16 residues. V shed 6 bases and J shed 0 bases, with 15 bases lying between them. Germline V gives CDR1 SNHLY, CDR2 FYNNEI. The DNA of the CDR3 is TGTGCCAGCAGCCTCGAAGGGGCCGGCTCCTACAATGAGCAGTTCTTC. Translation: CASSLEGAGSYNEQFF.

The rearrangement uses TRBV6-4 and TRBJ2-1; 9 nucleotides align to TRBD1. Germline V gene sequence: CDR1 MRHNA, CDR2 SNTAGT. With 7 bases clipped from V and 6 bases from J, the junction kept 10 bases outside the gene matches. The CDR3 totals 15 residues. The CDR3 reads CASTPPGQGFNEQFF. The CDR3 nucleotides are TGTGCCAGCACCCCCCCGGGACAGGGTTTCAATGAGCAGTTCTTC.

This clone was seen only once. The chain recombines TRBV11-3 with TRBJ2-1; D is uncertain. This CDR3 contains 15 residues. With 3 bases removed from V and 3 bases from J, the gap between germline ends came to 12 bases. Germline V lookup: CDR1 SGHNT, CDR2 YENEEA. The CDR3 DNA follows: TGTGCCAGCAGCTTTTCGGCGGCAGACTACAATGAGCAGTTCTTC. Translated: CASSFSAADYNEQFF.

The chain has TRBV2 and TRBJ1-3; TRBD1 aligns across 7 bases. Germline-derived CDR1 and CDR2 are SNHLY and FYNNEI. The CDR3 sequence is 16 residues long. V lost 0 bases, J lost 4 bases, and 6 bases stayed unmatched. DNA for the CDR3: TGTGCCAGCAGTGAAGCCACAGGGGTTTCAGGAAACACCATATATTTT. Encoded protein: CASSEATGVSGNTIYF.

The rearrangement links TRBV10-3 to TRBJ1-2; 8 bases match TRBD1. The CDR3 length is 12 residues. Losses at the gene ends were 4 bases for V and 8 bases for J; bases not matched to a gene: 3. Per germline, CDR1 ENHRY and CDR2 SYGVKD. The CDR3, as DNA: TGTGCCATCAGTGCAGCAGGGGGCGGCTACACCTTC. Residues: CAISAAGGGYTF.

The chain employs TRBV5-1 and TRBJ1-2, with D possibly TRBD1 on 5 matching bases. V lost 3 bases and J 6 bases, leaving 18 bases between the germline ends. The length of the CDR3 is 15 residues. In germline, CDR1 is SGHRS, CDR2 YFSETQ. CDR3 sequence reads: CASSYRPGLVDGYTF. CDR3 bases: TGCGCCAGCAGCTACCGACCGGGACTCGTCGATGGCTACACCTTC.